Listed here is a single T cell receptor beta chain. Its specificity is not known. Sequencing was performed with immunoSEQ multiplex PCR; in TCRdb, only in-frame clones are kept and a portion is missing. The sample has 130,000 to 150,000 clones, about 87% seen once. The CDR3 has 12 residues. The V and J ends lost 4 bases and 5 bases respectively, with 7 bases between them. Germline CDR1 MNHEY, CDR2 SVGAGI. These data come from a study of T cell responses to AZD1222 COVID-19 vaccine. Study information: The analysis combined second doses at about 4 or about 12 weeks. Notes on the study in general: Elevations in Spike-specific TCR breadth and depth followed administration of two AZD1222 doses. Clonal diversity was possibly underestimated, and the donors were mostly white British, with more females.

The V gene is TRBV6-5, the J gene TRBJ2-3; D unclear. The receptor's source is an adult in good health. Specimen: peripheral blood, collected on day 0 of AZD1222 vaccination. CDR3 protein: CASSSWGDTQYF. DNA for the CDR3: TGTGCCAGCAGTTCCTGGGGAGATACGCAGTATTTT.